The clone carrying this TCR beta chain showed up just once. This sample was taken from a study of cytomegalovirus exposure and HLA in healthy donors. PCR primers comprised 60 Vbeta and 13 Jbeta primers. Profiling relied on immunoSEQ multiplex PCR, and the TCRdb table lists in-frame clones only, not all of them. The repertoire consists of roughly 180,000 clones, with 80% to 90% occurring once and the leading ten covering 2.4%. CDR3 length equals 14 residues. The trim removed 5 bases at V and 6 bases at J, leaving 6 bases unmatched. Germline values: CDR1 SGHRS, CDR2 YFSETQ. The TCR comes from a male donor in good health and CMV-seronegative. The sample was PBMCs. The chain has TRBV5-1 and TRBJ1-4; TRBD1 matches at 8 bases. CDR3 protein: CASRTGQGHEKLFF. The CDR3 DNA follows: TGCGCCAGCAGAACAGGACAGGGTCATGAAAAACTGTTTTTT.